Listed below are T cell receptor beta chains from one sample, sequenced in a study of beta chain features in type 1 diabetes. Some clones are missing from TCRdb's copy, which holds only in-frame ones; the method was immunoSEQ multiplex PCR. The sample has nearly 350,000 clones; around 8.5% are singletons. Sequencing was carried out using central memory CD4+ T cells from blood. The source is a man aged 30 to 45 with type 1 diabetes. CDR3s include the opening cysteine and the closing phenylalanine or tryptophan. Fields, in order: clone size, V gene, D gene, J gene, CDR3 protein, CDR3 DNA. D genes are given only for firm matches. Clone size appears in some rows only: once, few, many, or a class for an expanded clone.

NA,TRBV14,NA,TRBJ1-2,CASSQDIGFGYTF,TGTGCCAGCAGCCAAGATATAGGGTTCGGCTACACCTTC
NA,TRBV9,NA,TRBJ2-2,CASSLQTGELFF,TGTGCCAGCAGCCTCCAGACCGGGGAGCTGTTTTTT
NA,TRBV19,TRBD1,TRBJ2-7,CASSPGQGTYEQYF,TGTGCCAGTAGCCCGGGACAGGGAACCTACGAGCAGTACTTC
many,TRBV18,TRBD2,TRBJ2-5,CASSPPGGYQETQYF,TGTGCCAGCTCACCACCGGGGGGGTACCAAGAGACCCAGTACTTC
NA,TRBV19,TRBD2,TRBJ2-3,CASSPGTRSTDTQYF,TGTGCCAGTTCTCCCGGGACTAGGAGCACAGATACGCAGTATTTT
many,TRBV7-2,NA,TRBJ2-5,CASSLVTGSRETQYF,TGTGCCAGCAGCTTAGTCACAGGGTCCCGGGAGACCCAGTACTTC
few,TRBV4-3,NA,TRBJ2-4,CASSQVRGLAKNIQYF,TGCGCCAGCAGCCAAGTTCGGGGTCTCGCCAAAAACATTCAGTACTTC
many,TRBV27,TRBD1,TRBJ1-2,CASSLEGQGIYGYTF,TGTGCCAGCAGTTTAGAGGGACAGGGGATCTATGGCTACACCTTC
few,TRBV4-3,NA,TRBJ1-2,CASSLIQGANYGYTF,TGCGCCAGCAGCCTAATACAGGGAGCTAACTATGGCTACACCTTC
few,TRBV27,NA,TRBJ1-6,CASSLRPRQLFNSPLHF,TGTGCCAGCAGTTTACGCCCTAGACAGCTGTTCAATTCACCCCTCCACTTT
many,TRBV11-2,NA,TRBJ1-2,CASSSGSTNYGYTF,TGTGCCAGCTCGTCGGGCTCGACTAACTATGGCTACACCTTC
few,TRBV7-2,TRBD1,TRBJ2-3,CASSLGQGADTQYF,TGTGCCAGCAGCTTAGGACAGGGAGCAGATACGCAGTATTTT
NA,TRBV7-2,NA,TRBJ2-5,CASSIGETQYF,TGTGCCAGCAGCATAGGAGAGACCCAGTACTTC
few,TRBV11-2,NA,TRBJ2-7,CASSYRRDFEQYF,TGTGCCAGCAGCTACCGCCGGGACTTCGAGCAGTACTTC
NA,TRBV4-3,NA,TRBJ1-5,CASSHDGAVGSNQPQHF,TGCGCCAGCAGCCACGATGGGGCCGTTGGAAGCAATCAGCCCCAGCATTTT
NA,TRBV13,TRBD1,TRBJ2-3,CASSLGSRTGGRDTQYF,TGTGCCAGCAGCTTAGGCTCCCGGACAGGGGGAAGAGATACGCAGTATTTT
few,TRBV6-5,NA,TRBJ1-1,CASRDDTRGTEAFF,TGTGCCAGCAGGGATGACACTCGGGGTACTGAAGCTTTCTTT
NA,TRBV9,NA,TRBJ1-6,CASSVDVFMTPLHF,TGTGCCAGCAGCGTAGATGTTTTCATGACACCCCTCCACTTT
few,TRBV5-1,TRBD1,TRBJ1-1,CASSLIPGGETEAFF,TGCGCCAGCAGCTTGATACCAGGGGGCGAGACTGAAGCTTTCTTT
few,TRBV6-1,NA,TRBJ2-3,CASIQSWGTDTQYF,TGTGCCAGCATTCAGTCCTGGGGCACAGATACGCAGTATTTT
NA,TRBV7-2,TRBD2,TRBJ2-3,CASRGLAGGIDTQYF,TGTGCCAGCAGGGGACTAGCGGGGGGTATAGATACGCAGTATTTT
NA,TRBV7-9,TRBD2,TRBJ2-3,CASSPGGLAFNTQYF,TGTGCCAGCAGCCCAGGAGGACTAGCGTTTAATACGCAGTATTTT
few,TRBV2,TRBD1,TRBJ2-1,CASTPSRWTGQGLQFF,TGTGCCAGCACCCCGTCTCGCTGGACAGGGCAAGGGTTGCAGTTCTTC
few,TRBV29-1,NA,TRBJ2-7,CSVSPGPHEQYF,TGCAGCGTTTCTCCAGGTCCCCACGAGCAGTACTTC
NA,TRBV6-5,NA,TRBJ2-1,CASSKTGVGNEQFF,TGTGCCAGCAGTAAGACCGGAGTTGGCAATGAGCAGTTCTTC
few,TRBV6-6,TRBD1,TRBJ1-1,CASSPQGANEAFF,TGTGCCAGCAGTCCCCAGGGGGCCAATGAAGCTTTCTTT
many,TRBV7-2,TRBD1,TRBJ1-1,CASRWDRDAEAFF,TGTGCCAGCAGATGGGACAGGGATGCTGAAGCTTTCTTT
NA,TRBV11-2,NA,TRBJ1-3,CASSLDSSGNTIYF,TGTGCCAGCAGCTTAGACAGCTCTGGAAACACCATATATTTT
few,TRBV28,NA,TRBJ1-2,CASSFNDYGYTF,TGTGCCAGCAGTTTTAATGACTATGGCTACACCTTC
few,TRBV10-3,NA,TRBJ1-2,CAISGQVSYGYTF,TGTGCCATCAGTGGACAGGTGTCGTATGGCTACACCTTC
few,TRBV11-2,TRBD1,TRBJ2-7,CASSHGTDEQYF,TGCGCCAGCAGCCACGGGACAGACGAGCAGTACTTC
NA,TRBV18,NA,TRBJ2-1,CASSLLQVPNEQFF,TGTGCCAGCTCACTTTTACAGGTCCCCAATGAGCAGTTCTTC
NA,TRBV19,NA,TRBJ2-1,CASTPGGGHEQFF,TGTGCCAGTACCCCTGGGGGGGGGCATGAGCAGTTCTTC